This TCR beta chain stems from a study of graft-versus-host responses after intestinal transplantation. Study-level points and caveats: Some GvH clones appeared in ileal mucosa or blood before recipient bone marrow.

Notes on this clone: Its target is unknown.

The assay was immunoSEQ multiplex PCR, and TCRdb's table has in-frame clones only and misses some. The data contain under 40,000 clones, around 94% of them singletons. Germline lookup yields CDR1 LNHNV and CDR2 YYDKDF (reference sequence). J was trimmed by 2 bases and V by 3 bases; bases with no gene match: 10. The CDR3 is 17 residues long. This TCR was recovered from a human patient who received an intestinal transplant, so some T cells may come from the graft donor. The J gene is TRBJ2-5, the V gene TRBV15; 9 bases agree with TRBD1. Here the sequenced sample was PBMCs, taken 16 days after intestinal transplant. The CDR3 sequence is CATSRSAGQGFQETQYF. DNA of the CDR3: TGTGCCACCAGCAGGTCGGCGGGACAGGGTTTTCAAGAGACCCAGTACTTC.